The 21 T cell receptor beta chains in this list originate from one sample, sequenced in a study of multiple sclerosis patients with progressive multifocal leukoencephalopathy. Indicated time point: approximately 11 months of natalizumab therapy. Method: immunoSEQ multiplex PCR; TCRdb's copy keeps in-frame clones and lacks some. The table lists some 27,000 clones, 90% of them singletons. This material consisted of PBMCs, taken from a patient treated with natalizumab. Every receptor here comes from a human donor with multiple sclerosis.

The chain couples TRBV13 to TRBJ1-2; D gene uncertain. The CDR3 contains 13 residues. The germline V gene encodes CDR1 PRHDT and CDR2 FYEKMQ (reference sequence). The V gene lost 5 bases and the J gene lost 5 bases, with 12 bases spanning the gap. In nucleotides, the CDR3 is TGTGCCAGCAGCGTAGATGTAGGGTATGGCTACACCTTC. It specifies CASSVDVGYGYTF.

The J gene is TRBJ1-1, the V gene TRBV6-6; D is unresolved. The CDR3 spans 13 residues. Trimming removed 10 bases at V and 4 bases at J, with 16 bases between. Germline assignment: CDR1 MNHNY and CDR2 SVGAGI (reference sequence). As DNA, the CDR3 is TGTGCCACCTGTAGGGTTATGGCCACTGAAGCTTTCTTT. Protein product: CATCRVMATEAFF.

The chain recombines TRBV11-3 with TRBJ1-1; D not certain. V gave up 3 bases and J gave up 7 bases, with 12 bases separating them. The CDR3 covers 13 residues. The germline gives CDR1 SGHNT, CDR2 YENEEA. DNA for the CDR3: TGTGCCAGCAGCTTGGCGGGGTATAGTGAAGCTTTCTTT. Translation gives CASSLAGYSEAFF.

The chain combines TRBV4-3 with TRBJ1-1; 10 bases are shared with TRBD1. The CDR3 spans 18 residues. Per germline, CDR1 LGHNA and CDR2 YSLEER. Trimming cost V 0 bases and J 5 bases; bases outside gene matches: 12. The CDR3 bases are TGCGCCAGCAGCCAAGATTTTGGACAGGGGGATCGTAGGACTGAAGCTTTCTTT. It specifies CASSQDFGQGDRRTEAFF.

The chain combines TRBV9 with TRBJ1-2; D possibly corresponds to TRBD1 (5 bases). The germline V gene has CDR1 SGDLS and CDR2 YYNGEE. V dropped 2 bases and J dropped 6 bases, with 14 bases sitting between them. The CDR3 totals 14 residues. The CDR3 nucleotides read TGTGCCAGCAGCGTCGGGGGGGTCAGCGATGGCTACACCTTC. Protein: CASSVGGVSDGYTF.

V usage is TRBV5-1 and J usage is TRBJ2-7; TRBD1 might be the D (5 bases). This CDR3 is 14 amino acids long. Germline CDR1 is SGHRS and CDR2 is YFSETQ. Deletions cut 0 bases from V and 2 bases from J, with 9 bases between. CDR3: CASSLEGMTYEQYF. CDR3 bases: TGCGCCAGCAGCTTGGAGGGGATGACCTACGAGCAGTACTTC.

The chain employs TRBV19 and TRBJ2-3; weak D call: TRBD1 (5 bases). Trimming left V 3 bases short and J 4 bases short, with 11 bases between. Germline CDR1 LNHDA, CDR2 SQIVND (reference sequence). The CDR3 covers 14 residues. CDR3 DNA: TGTGCCAGTAGTATCGGTCAGGGTGCAGATACGCAGTATTTT. It encodes CASSIGQGADTQYF.

The gene calls are TRBV4-1 and TRBJ1-5; D may be TRBD1 (6 bases). The CDR3 contains 16 residues. Germline-derived CDR1 and CDR2 are MGHRA and YSYEKL. V lost 4 bases to trimming and J lost 7 bases, with 20 bases between them. The CDR3 here is CASSRYLVQGPQPQHF. CDR3 in DNA: TGCGCCAGCAGCCGTTATCTAGTGCAGGGGCCACAGCCCCAGCATTTT.

The rearrangement uses TRBV14 and TRBJ2-3; the match to TRBD2 covers 7 bases. The germline gives CDR1 SGHDN, CDR2 FVKESK. Trimming cost V 7 bases and J 6 bases; bases outside gene matches: 7. The CDR3 covers 13 residues. CDR3 residues: CASTRTREDTQYF. CDR3 in DNA: TGTGCCAGCACCCGGACTAGAGAGGATACGCAGTATTTT.

Notes on this clone: The sample contains more than one DNA sequence encoding this CDR3. J is TRBJ2-7 and V is TRBV15; a weak D match, TRBD2 (5 bases). The CDR3 loop spans 13 amino acids. Germline assignment: CDR1 LNHNV and CDR2 YYDKDF (reference sequence). Between the trimmed V and J ends, which lost 0 bases and 3 bases, there was a span of 6 bases. The DNA of the CDR3 is TGTGCCACCAGCAGAGATCGGGGCTACGAGCAGTACTTC. Amino acid sequence: CATSRDRGYEQYF.

This clone was observed once. The V and J genes are TRBV7-8 and TRBJ2-5, with D perhaps matching TRBD2 (5 bases). Germline CDR1 and CDR2: SGHVS and FQNEAQ. The CDR3 spans 15 residues. Between the trimmed V and J ends, which lost 5 bases and 2 bases, there was a span of 15 bases. CDR3 nucleotides: TGTGCCAGCAGCCAAGGATTGGGGAGACAAGAGACCCAGTACTTC. This gives the protein CASSQGLGRQETQYF. Full variable domain (outside the CDR3, taken from reference TRBV7-8 and TRBJ2-5): GAGVSQSPRYKVAKRGQDVALRCDPISGHVSLFWYQQALGQGPEFLTYFQNEAQLDKSGLPSDRFFAERPEGSVSTLKIQRTQQEDSAVYLCASSQGLGRQETQYFGPGTRLLVL.

This chain links TRBV28 with TRBJ2-7; D is uncertain. Germline CDR1 and CDR2: MDHEN and SYDVKM. V lost 7 bases, J lost 5 bases, and 36 bases lay in between. This CDR3 contains 20 residues. In nucleotides, the CDR3 is TGTGCCAGCATACCCACGACCGGAAACGATCTGGGCCCCGGCGGAGACGAGCAGTACTTC. Its protein product is CASIPTTGNDLGPGGDEQYF.

V is TRBV11-3 and J is TRBJ2-3, with 16 bases matching TRBD2. The CDR3 covers 19 residues. V was pared by 6 bases and J by 4 bases, with 13 bases of the junction left unmatched. Germline assignment: CDR1 SGHNT and CDR2 YENEEA. The CDR3 loop is CASSPNTGTSGGAADTQYF. DNA of the CDR3: TGTGCCAGCAGTCCCAATACCGGGACTAGCGGGGGGGCCGCAGATACGCAGTATTTT.

The chain employs TRBV6-5 and TRBJ1-1; D unresolved. Looked up from germline, CDR1 is MNHEY and CDR2 is SVGAGI. The CDR3 totals 13 residues. Trimming left V 6 bases short and J 1 base short, with 9 bases between. CDR3 loop: CASRATENTEAFF. CDR3 DNA: TGTGCCAGCAGAGCGACGGAGAACACTGAAGCTTTCTTT.

The CDR3 nucleotides are TGTGCCAGCGTAAGGGGGGGAATCAATCAGCCCCAGCATTTT. This translates into CASVRGGINQPQHF. V usage is TRBV28 and J usage is TRBJ1-5, with D possibly being TRBD1 (6 bases). In germline, CDR1 is MDHEN, CDR2 SYDVKM. V gave up 8 bases and J gave up 3 bases, with 14 bases separating them. This CDR3 contains 14 residues.

The chain carries TRBV5-6 and TRBJ2-5; D may be TRBD2 (5 bases). Germline V gene data show CDR1 as SGHDT and CDR2 as YYEEEE. V was shortened by 5 bases and J by 11 bases, with 19 bases between the two germline ends. The CDR3 runs 13 residues. CDR3 sequence reads: CASSSGPHGEQYF. The CDR3, as DNA: TGTGCCAGCAGTTCTGGGCCCCATGGGGAGCAGTACTTC.

The genes are TRBV19 and TRBJ1-2; TRBD1 aligns across 12 bases. The germline gives CDR1 LNHDA, CDR2 SQIVND (reference sequence). There are 15 residues in the CDR3. V dropped 3 bases and J dropped 4; count of bases not matched to a gene: 3. CDR3 amino acids: CASSIGTGGPYGYTF. CDR3 nucleotide sequence: TGTGCCAGTAGTATCGGGACAGGGGGCCCCTATGGCTACACCTTC.

The chain uses TRBV19 and TRBJ2-7; tentatively, D is TRBD2 (5 bases). Germline V gene sequence: CDR1 LNHDA, CDR2 SQIVND (reference sequence). This CDR3 region has 13 residues. With 3 bases removed from V and 6 bases from J, the gap between germline ends came to 12 bases. CDR3 amino acids: CASSIGGPVEQYF. The CDR3 DNA follows: TGTGCCAGTAGTATCGGCGGGCCAGTCGAGCAGTACTTC.

The chain carries TRBV11-3 and TRBJ2-3, with 10 bases that match TRBD2. V was clipped by 5 bases and J by 3 bases; unmatched bases: 8. Germline CDR1 is SGHNT and CDR2 is YENEEA. The CDR3 totals 16 residues. The CDR3 DNA reads TGTGCCAGCAGCCTCAATAGCGGGGGGAAGACAGATACGCAGTATTTT. Translated: CASSLNSGGKTDTQYF.

The chain links TRBV15 to TRBJ1-5; possible D gene TRBD1, 5 bases. The CDR3 is made up of 16 amino acids. Germline lookup yields CDR1 LNHNV and CDR2 YYDKDF (reference sequence). V lost 0 bases to trimming and J lost 7 bases, with 16 bases between them. The CDR3 nucleotides read TGTGCCACCAGCAGAGATCAGGGATATCGTCGGCAGCCCCAGCATTTT. Translating it yields CATSRDQGYRRQPQHF. The variable domain in full, with the rest retrieved from reference TRBV15 and TRBJ1-5, is DAMVIQNPRYQVTQFGKPVTLSCSQTLNHNVMYWYQQKSSQAPKLLFHYYDKDFNNEADTPDNFQSRRPNTSFCFLDIRSPGLGDTAMYLCATSRDQGYRRQPQHFGDGTRLSIL.

The sample holds one count of this clone. This sequence joins TRBV4-1 and TRBJ1-1; the D is unclear. There are 11 residues in the CDR3. Per germline, CDR1 MGHRA and CDR2 YSYEKL. Trimming took off 5 bases at V and 4 bases at J, with 5 bases between the two ends. The CDR3 DNA follows: TGCGCCAGCAGCGCGACCACTGAAGCTTTCTTT. Amino acid sequence: CASSATTEAFF.